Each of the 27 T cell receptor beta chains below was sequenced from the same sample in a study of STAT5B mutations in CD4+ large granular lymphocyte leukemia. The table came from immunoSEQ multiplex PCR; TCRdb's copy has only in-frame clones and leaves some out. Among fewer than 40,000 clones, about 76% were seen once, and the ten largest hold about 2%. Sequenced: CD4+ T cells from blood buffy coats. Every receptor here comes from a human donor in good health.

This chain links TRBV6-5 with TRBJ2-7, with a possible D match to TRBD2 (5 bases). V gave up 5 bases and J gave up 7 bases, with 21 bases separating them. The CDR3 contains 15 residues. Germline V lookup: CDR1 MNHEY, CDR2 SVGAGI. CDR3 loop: CASSGASSGLGEQYF. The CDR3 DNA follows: TGTGCCAGCAGTGGCGCTAGCTCCGGGTTGGGGGAGCAGTACTTC.

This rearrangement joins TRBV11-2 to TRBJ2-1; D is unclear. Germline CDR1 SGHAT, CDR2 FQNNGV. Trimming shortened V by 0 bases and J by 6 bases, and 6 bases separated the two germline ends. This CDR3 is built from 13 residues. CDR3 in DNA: TGTGCCAGCAGCTTAGACCGACCCAATGAGCAGTTCTTC. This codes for CASSLDRPNEQFF.

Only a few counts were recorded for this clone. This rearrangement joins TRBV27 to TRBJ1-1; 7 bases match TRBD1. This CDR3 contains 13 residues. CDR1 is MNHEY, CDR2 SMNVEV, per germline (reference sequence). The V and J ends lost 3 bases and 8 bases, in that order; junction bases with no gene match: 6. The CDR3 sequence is CASSFRQGSEAFF. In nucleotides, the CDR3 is TGTGCCAGCAGTTTCCGACAGGGCTCGGAAGCTTTCTTT.

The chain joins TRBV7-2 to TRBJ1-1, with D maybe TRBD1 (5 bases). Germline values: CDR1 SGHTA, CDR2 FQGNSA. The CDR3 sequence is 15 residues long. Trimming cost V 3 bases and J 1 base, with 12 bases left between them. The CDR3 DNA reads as TGTGCCAGCAGCTTTTACGGGGCGCGGAACACTGAAGCTTTCTTT. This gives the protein CASSFYGARNTEAFF.

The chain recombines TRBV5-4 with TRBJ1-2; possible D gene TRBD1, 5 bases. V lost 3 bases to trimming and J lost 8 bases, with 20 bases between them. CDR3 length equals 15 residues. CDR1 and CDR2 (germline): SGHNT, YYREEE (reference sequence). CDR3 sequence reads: CASSWDLDVQRGYTF. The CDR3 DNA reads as TGTGCCAGCAGCTGGGACCTGGACGTCCAGAGGGGCTACACCTTC.

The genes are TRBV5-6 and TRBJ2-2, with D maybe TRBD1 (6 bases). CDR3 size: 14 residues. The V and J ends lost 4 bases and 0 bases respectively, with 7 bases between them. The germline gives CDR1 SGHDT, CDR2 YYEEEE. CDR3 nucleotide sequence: TGTGCCAGCAGCCGGACAGCGAACACCGGGGAGCTGTTTTTT. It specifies CASSRTANTGELFF.

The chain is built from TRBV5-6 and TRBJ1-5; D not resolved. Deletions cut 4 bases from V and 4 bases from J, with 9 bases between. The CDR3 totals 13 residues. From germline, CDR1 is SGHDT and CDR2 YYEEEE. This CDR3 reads CASSRRGNQPQHF. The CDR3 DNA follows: TGTGCCAGCAGCCGTCGGGGAAATCAGCCCCAGCATTTT.

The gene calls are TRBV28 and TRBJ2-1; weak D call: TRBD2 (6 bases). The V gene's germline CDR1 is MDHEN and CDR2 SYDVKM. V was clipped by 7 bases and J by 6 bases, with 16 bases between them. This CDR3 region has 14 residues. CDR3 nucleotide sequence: TGTGCCAGCACTACTAGCACCGAAGGCAATGAGCAGTTCTTC. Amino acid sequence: CASTTSTEGNEQFF.

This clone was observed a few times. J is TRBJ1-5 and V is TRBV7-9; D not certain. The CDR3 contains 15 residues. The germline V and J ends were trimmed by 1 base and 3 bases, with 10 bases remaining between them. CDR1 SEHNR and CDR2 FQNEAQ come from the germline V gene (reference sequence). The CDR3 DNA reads TGTGCCAGCAGCTTAGGCGGGTCGTTCAATCAGCCCCAGCATTTT. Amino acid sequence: CASSLGGSFNQPQHF. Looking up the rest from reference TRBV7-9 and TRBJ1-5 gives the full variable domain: DTGVSQNPRHKITKRGQNVTFRCDPISEHNRLYWYRQTLGQGPEFLTYFQNEAQLEKSRLLSDRFSAERPKGSFSTLEIQRTEQGDSAMYLCASSLGGSFNQPQHFGDGTRLSIL.

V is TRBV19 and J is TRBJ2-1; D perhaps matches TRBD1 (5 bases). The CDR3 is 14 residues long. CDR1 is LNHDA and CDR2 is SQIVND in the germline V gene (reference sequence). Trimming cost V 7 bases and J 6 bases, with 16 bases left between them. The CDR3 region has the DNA TGTGCCAGTACCCAGGGAAGGGGTTCCAATGAGCAGTTCTTC. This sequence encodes CASTQGRGSNEQFF. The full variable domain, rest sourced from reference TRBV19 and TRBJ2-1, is DGGITQSPKYLFRKEGQNVTLSCEQNLNHDAMYWYRQDPGQGLRLIYYSQIVNDFQKGDIAEGYSVSREKKESFPLTVTSAQKNPTAFYLCASTQGRGSNEQFFGPGTRLTVL.

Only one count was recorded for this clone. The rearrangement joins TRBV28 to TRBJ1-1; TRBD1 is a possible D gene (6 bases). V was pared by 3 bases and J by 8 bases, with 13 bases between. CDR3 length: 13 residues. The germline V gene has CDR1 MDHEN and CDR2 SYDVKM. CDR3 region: CASSLGRQEEAFF. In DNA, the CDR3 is TGTGCCAGCAGTTTGGGGCGACAGGAAGAAGCTTTCTTT. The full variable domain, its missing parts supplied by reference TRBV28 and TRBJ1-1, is DVKVTQSSRYLVKRTGEKVFLECVQDMDHENMFWYRQDPGLGLRLIYFSYDVKMKEKGDIPEGYSVSREKKERFSLILESASTNQTSMYLCASSLGRQEEAFFGQGTRLTVV.

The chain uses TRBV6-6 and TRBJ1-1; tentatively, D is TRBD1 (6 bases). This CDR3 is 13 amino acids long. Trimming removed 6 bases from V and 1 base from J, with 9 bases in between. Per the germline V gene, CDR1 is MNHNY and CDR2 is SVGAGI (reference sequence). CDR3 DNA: TGTGCCAGCAGCAGGGGCACGAACACTGAAGCTTTCTTT. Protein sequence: CASSRGTNTEAFF.

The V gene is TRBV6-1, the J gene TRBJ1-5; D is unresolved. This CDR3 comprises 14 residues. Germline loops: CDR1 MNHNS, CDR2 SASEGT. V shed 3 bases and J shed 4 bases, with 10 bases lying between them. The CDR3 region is CASSDGGLNQPQHF. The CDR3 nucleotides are TGTGCCAGCAGTGATGGAGGGTTGAATCAGCCCCAGCATTTT.

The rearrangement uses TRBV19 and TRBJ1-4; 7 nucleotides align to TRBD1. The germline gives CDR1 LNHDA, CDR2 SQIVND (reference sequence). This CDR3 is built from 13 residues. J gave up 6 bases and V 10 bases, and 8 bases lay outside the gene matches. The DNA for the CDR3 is TGTGCCACCAGACAGGGCACCTATGAAAAACTGTTTTTT. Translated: CATRQGTYEKLFF.

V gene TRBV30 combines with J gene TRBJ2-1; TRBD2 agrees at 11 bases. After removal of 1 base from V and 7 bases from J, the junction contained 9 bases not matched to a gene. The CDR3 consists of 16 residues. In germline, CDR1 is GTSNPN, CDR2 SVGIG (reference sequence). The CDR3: CAWSGALAGGGNEQFF. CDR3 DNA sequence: TGTGCCTGGAGTGGTGCCCTAGCGGGAGGAGGTAATGAGCAGTTCTTC.

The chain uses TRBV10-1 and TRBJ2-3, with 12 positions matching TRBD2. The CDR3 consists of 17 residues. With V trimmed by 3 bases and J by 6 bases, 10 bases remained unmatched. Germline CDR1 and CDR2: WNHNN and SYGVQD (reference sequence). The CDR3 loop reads CASSEVWTSGAVDTQYF. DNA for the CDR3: TGCGCCAGCAGTGAAGTTTGGACTAGCGGGGCCGTGGATACGCAGTATTTT.

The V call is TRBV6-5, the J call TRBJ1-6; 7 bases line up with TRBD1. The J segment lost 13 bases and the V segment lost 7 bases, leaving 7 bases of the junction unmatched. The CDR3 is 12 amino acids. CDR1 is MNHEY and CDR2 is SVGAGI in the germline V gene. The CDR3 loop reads CASTDYRGPLHF. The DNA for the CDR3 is TGTGCCAGCACCGACTACAGGGGCCCCCTCCACTTT.

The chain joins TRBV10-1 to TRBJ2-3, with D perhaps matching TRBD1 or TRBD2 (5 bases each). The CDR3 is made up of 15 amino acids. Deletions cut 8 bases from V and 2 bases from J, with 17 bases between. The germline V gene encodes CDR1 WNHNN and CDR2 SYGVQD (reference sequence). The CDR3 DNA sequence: TGCGCCAGCGCCCTTGGTGTCGGGGCCACAGATACGCAGTATTTT. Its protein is CASALGVGATDTQYF.

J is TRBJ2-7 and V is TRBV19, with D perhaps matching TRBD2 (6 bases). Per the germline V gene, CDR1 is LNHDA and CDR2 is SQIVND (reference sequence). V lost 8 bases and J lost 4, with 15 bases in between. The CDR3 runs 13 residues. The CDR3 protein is CASSPGRPYEQYF. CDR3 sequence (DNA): TGTGCCAGTTCGCCGGGGAGGCCTTACGAGCAGTACTTC.

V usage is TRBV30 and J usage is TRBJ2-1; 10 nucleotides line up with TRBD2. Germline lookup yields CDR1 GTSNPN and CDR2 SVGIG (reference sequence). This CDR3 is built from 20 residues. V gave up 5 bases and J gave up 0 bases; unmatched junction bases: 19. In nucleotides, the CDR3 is TGTGCCTGGGCCCCAGAGGTAGCGGGAGGAGCCCTAGGCTCCTACAATGAGCAGTTCTTC. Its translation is CAWAPEVAGGALGSYNEQFF.

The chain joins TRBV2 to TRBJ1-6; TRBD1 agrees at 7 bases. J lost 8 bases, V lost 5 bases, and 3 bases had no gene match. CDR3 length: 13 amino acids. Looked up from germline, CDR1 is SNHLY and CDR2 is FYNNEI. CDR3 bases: TGTGCCAGCAGTCTCGACAGGGATTCACCCCTCCACTTT. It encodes CASSLDRDSPLHF.

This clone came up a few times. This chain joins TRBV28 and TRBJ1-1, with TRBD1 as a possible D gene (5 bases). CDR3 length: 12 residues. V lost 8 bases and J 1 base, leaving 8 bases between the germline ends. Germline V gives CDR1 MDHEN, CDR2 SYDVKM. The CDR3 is CASEGENTEAFF. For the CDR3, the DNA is TGTGCCAGCGAAGGGGAGAACACTGAAGCTTTCTTT.

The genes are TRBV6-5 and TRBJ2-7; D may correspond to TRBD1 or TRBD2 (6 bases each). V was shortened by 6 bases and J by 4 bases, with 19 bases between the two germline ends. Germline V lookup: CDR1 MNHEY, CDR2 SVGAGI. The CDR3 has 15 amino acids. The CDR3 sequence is CASSSPGAGQYEQYF. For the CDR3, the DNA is TGTGCCAGCAGCTCACCGGGGGCAGGGCAATACGAGCAGTACTTC.

DNA of the CDR3: TGTGCCAGCAGTTACTCCGCGGACAGGGGGGGACTCGAGCAGTACTTC. It yields the protein CASSYSADRGGLEQYF. This chain uses TRBV6-6 with TRBJ2-7; TRBD1 aligns across 10 bases. This CDR3 comprises 16 residues. The germline CDR1 and CDR2 sequences are MNHNY and SVGAGI (reference sequence). With 0 bases clipped from V and 6 bases from J, the junction kept 8 bases outside the gene matches.

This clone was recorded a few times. The CDR3 DNA reads TGCGCCAGCAGCCAATCGTCCGGAGGGCAGTTTGACTATGGCTACACCTTC. This encodes CASSQSSGGQFDYGYTF. The V call is TRBV4-1, the J call TRBJ1-2; D is undetermined. Trimming removed 2 bases at V and 3 bases at J, with 19 bases between. The germline CDR1 and CDR2 sequences are MGHRA and YSYEKL. This CDR3 has 17 residues.

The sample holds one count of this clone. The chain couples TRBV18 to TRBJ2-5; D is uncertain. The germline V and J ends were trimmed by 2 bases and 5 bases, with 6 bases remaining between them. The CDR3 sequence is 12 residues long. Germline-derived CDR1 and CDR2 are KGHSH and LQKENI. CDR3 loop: CASSPVEETQYF. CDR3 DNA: TGTGCCAGCTCACCAGTCGAGGAGACCCAGTACTTC.

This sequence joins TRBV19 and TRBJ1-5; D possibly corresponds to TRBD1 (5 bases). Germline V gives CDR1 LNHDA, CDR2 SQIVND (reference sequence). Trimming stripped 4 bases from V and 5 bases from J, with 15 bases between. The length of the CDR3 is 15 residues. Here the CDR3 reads CASSRGRVGDQPQHF. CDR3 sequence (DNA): TGTGCCAGTAGTAGGGGCAGGGTAGGCGATCAGCCCCAGCATTTT.